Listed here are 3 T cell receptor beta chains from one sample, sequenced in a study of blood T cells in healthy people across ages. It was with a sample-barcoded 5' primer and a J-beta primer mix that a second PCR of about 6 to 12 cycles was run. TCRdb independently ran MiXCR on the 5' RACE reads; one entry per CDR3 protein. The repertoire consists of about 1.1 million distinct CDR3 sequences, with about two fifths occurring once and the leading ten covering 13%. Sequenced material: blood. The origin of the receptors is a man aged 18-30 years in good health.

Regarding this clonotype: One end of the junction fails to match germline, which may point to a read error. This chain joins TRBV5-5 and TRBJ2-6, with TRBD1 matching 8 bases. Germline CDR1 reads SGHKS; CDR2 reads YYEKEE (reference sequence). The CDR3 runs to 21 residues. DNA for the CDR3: TGTTCCAGCAGTTGGAGTTTACGGACAGGGTCCTTTCTCTCTGGGGCCAACGTCCTGACTTTC. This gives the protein CSSSWSLRTGSFLSGANVLTF.

The chain's CDR3 is CSAPGEGLTEAFF. The CDR3 DNA reads TGCAGTGCCCCCGGAGAGGGTCTCACTGAAGCTTTCTTT. V gene TRBV20-1 combines with J gene TRBJ1-1; D is undetermined. This CDR3 has 13 amino acids. Germline loops: CDR1 DFQATT, CDR2 SNEGSKA (reference sequence). V gave up 6 bases and J gave up 4 bases, with 15 bases separating them.

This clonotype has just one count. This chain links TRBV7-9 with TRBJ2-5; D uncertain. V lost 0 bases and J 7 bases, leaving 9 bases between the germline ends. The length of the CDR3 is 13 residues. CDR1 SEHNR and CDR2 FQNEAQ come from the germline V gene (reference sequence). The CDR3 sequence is CASSLAALRTQYF. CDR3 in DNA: TGTGCCAGCAGCTTAGCGGCTTTAAGGACCCAGTACTTC.